This T cell receptor beta chain was profiled in a study of OX40 agonist ivuxolimab in advanced cancers. The data were produced by immunoSEQ multiplex PCR, yet TCRdb's version contains in-frame clones alone and is incomplete. The data contain about 82,000 clones, around 88% of them seen just once; the ten biggest clones take up approximately 0.8%. The germline V and J ends were trimmed by 5 bases and 2 bases, with 7 bases remaining between them. CDR3 size: 12 residues. Germline CDR1 and CDR2: ENHRY and SYGVKD. This clonotype was sampled from an adult with an advanced solid tumor such as melanoma, head and neck, liver or kidney cancer. This sample comprised CD4+ or CD8+ T cells sorted from blood, obtained in a trial of the OX40 agonist ivuxolimab. The chain joins TRBV10-3 to TRBJ2-7, with D unclear. CDR3 residues: CAISLGAYEQYF. Here the CDR3 DNA reads TGTGCCATCAGTCTTGGGGCCTACGAGCAGTACTTC.